These 5 T cell receptor beta chains were all obtained from the same sample, sequenced in a study of molecular identifiers for immune sequencing clone quantification. TCRdb used MiXCR to reprocess the PCR reads, holding one entry per CDR3 protein. The data show about 640,000 distinct CDR3 sequences, approximately 20% seen once. Input material: naive CD8+ T cells from blood, with Jurkat cell RNA spiked in. Subset indicated: FACS-sorted CD8+CD4-CCR7+CD45RA+ naive T cells. These receptors were collected from a human donor in good health. Some libraries in this study had Jurkat cell RNA spiked in.

In its sample, this clonotype was seen many times. The chain has TRBV11-3 and TRBJ2-7; D assignment may be TRBD1 or TRBD2 (5 bases each). The CDR3 length is 15 residues. Trimming took off 3 bases at V and 0 bases at J, with 12 bases between the two ends. Germline assignment: CDR1 SGHNT and CDR2 YENEEA. In DNA form, the CDR3 reads TGTGCCAGCAGCTTGGACACCGGGAACTCCTACGAGCAGTACTTC. Translated: CASSLDTGNSYEQYF.

This clonotype has at least ten counts. This sequence joins TRBV5-6 and TRBJ2-7, with D maybe TRBD1 (7 bases). The V end lost 4 bases, the J end lost 3 bases, and 17 bases lay between the germline ends. The CDR3 loop spans 15 amino acids. Germline CDR1 is SGHDT and CDR2 is YYEEEE. DNA of the CDR3: TGTGCCAGCAGCGGGGGGACAGCCACATACTACGAGCAGTACTTC. Translating gives CASSGGTATYYEQYF.

This clonotype was observed at least ten times. CDR3 residues: CASSQDASGMTDTQYF. The CDR3 DNA is TGTGCCAGCAGCCAAGATGCTAGCGGGATGACAGATACGCAGTATTTT. The genes are TRBV4-2 and TRBJ2-3; 9 bases map to TRBD2. V was clipped by 0 bases and J by 3 bases; unmatched bases: 4. Looked up from germline, CDR1 is LGHNA and CDR2 is YNFKEQ. The CDR3 has 16 residues.

V gene TRBV20-1 combines with J gene TRBJ2-1, with unresolved D. The CDR3 length is 11 residues. Trimming removed 4 bases at V and 5 bases at J, with 6 bases between. Germline assignment: CDR1 DFQATT and CDR2 SNEGSKA (reference sequence). CDR3 sequence reads: CSATSHNEQFF. Written as DNA, the CDR3 is TGCAGTGCTACCAGCCACAATGAGCAGTTCTTC.

This clonotype has just a few counts. The chain recombines TRBV6-2 or TRBV6-3 with TRBJ2-4, with 7 bases lining up with TRBD1. V trimming: 6 bases; J trimming: 0 bases; junction bases outside the gene matches: 14. This CDR3 has 18 amino acids. CDR1 is MNHEY and CDR2 is SVGEGT in the germline V gene. The CDR3 DNA sequence: TGTGCCAGCAGCCACCTTACAGGGGTGGGGCAAGCCAAAAACATTCAGTACTTC. Its translation: CASSHLTGVGQAKNIQYF.